One and the same sample provided the 6 T cell receptor beta chains below, sequenced in a study of Ad26.COV2.S vaccination and SARS-CoV-2 variants. The assay was immunoSEQ multiplex PCR, and TCRdb's table has in-frame clones only and misses some. The sample lists 400,000 to 450,000 clones, about 93% occurring once. The treatment denotes: 15 to 20 received Ad26.COV2.S at low or high dose, single or two shots; roughly five received placebo; per-sample allocation not given. After the first vaccine or placebo injection, samples were drawn on day 63. Source: peripheral blood, taken in a trial of Ad26.COV2.S vaccine versus placebo. Receptor source: a person between 18 and 65 years old who received the Ad26.COV2.S COVID-19 vaccine or a placebo.

This chain joins TRBV7-9 and TRBJ1-1, with D unclear. Between the trimmed V and J ends, which lost 5 bases and 1 base, there was a span of 11 bases. Germline V gives CDR1 SEHNR, CDR2 FQNEAQ (reference sequence). This CDR3 has 14 residues. The CDR3 DNA is TGTGCCAGCAGCCGAGGCAGGCAGAACACTGAAGCTTTCTTT. Translating it yields CASSRGRQNTEAFF.

This chain uses TRBV12-3 or TRBV12-4 with TRBJ1-1; 7 bases are a match to TRBD1. The CDR3 has 13 residues. V lost 4 bases, J lost 8 bases, and 7 bases stayed unmatched. Here the CDR3 DNA reads TGTGCCAGCAGTTCGGGACAGATTACAGAAGCTTTCTTT. This codes for CASSSGQITEAFF.

The chain is built from TRBV18 and TRBJ2-2, with D unclear. Germline V gives CDR1 KGHSH, CDR2 LQKENI. The CDR3 runs 14 residues. V gave up 1 base and J gave up 4 bases, with 7 bases separating them. The CDR3 DNA sequence: TGTGCCAGCTCACCACTAGGCGGCACCGGGGAGCTGTTTTTT. Protein product: CASSPLGGTGELFF.

This chain links TRBV3-1 (or the pseudogene TRBV3-2) with TRBJ2-1, with TRBD1 identical over 10 bases. Germline V gene sequence: CDR1 LGHDT, CDR2 YNNKEL (reference sequence). With V trimmed by 6 bases and J by 8 bases, 10 bases remained unmatched. There are 15 residues in the CDR3. CDR3 protein: CASSRGQGIFDEQFF. The CDR3 DNA follows: TGTGCCAGCAGTCGGGGACAGGGGATTTTTGATGAGCAGTTCTTC.

This rearrangement joins TRBV6-5 to TRBJ2-2; D unresolved. The V gene's germline CDR1 is MNHEY and CDR2 SVGAGI. This CDR3 has 15 residues. V lost 4 bases and J lost 2, with 11 bases in between. The CDR3 reads CASSSPRRNTGELFF. For the CDR3, the DNA is TGTGCCAGCAGTTCGCCCAGAAGAAACACCGGGGAGCTGTTTTTT.

The chain has TRBV5-4 and TRBJ2-1; D not certain. Germline CDR1 reads SGHNT; CDR2 reads YYREEE (reference sequence). This CDR3 is 13 amino acids long. The V and J ends lost 4 bases and 8 bases respectively, with 13 bases between them. CDR3: CASSVLVSDEQFF. The CDR3 DNA is TGTGCCAGCAGCGTTCTAGTATCTGATGAGCAGTTCTTC.